The present T cell receptor beta chain was sequenced within a study of patients and donors after allogeneic stem cell transplantation. Using its own MiXCR run on the RT-PCR reads, TCRdb lists one record per CDR3 protein. There are over 65,000 distinct CDR3 sequences in the sample; about 26% occur only once, and around 27% lies in the top ten. Only a few counts were recorded for this clonotype. This TCR derives from a human donor who was either an allogeneic HSCT recipient or a stem cell or donor lymphocyte infusion donor (not recorded which). It is not recorded whose cells these are; they may come from a transplant donor. The sequencing sample was made of blood, either unsorted or a sorted T cell fraction (not recorded which).

CDR3 loop: CSADRLALNEQFF. CDR3 sequence (DNA): TGCAGTGCCGATAGACTAGCGCTGAATGAGCAGTTCTTC. The V gene is TRBV20-1, the J gene TRBJ2-1; 8 bases line up with TRBD2. The CDR3 covers 13 residues. The junction had 8 bases not matched to a gene; V was cut back by 6 bases and J by 7 bases. Germline lookup yields CDR1 DFQATT and CDR2 SNEGSKA (reference sequence).